These T cell receptor beta chains were read from a single sample in a study of shared clonotypes between healthy human individuals. The protocol was immunoSEQ multiplex PCR, while the TCRdb copy is restricted to in-frame clones and leaves out a portion. The data show more than 550,000 clones, roughly 91% seen once. Specimen: memory CD8+ T cells from PBMCs. These receptor sequences come from a man aged 18-30 years in good health. Some clones in this sample may be carry-over from other donors' samples. CDR3s include the opening cysteine and the closing phenylalanine or tryptophan. A D gene is named only where the DNA matches it firmly. Some rows have no size entry. The others give once, few or many, or a class for an expanded clone.

clone_size	v_call	d_call	j_call	cdr3_nt	cdr3_aa
few	TRBV30	TRBD1	TRBJ1-1	TGTGCCTGGAGTGTACCCCTCCTCTTGACAGGGGTTGGCACTGAAGCTTTCTTT	CAWSVPLLLTGVGTEAFF
NA	TRBV6-5	TRBD2	TRBJ2-7	TGTGCCAGCAGTTACAGACTAGCGGGGGGCTACGAGCAGTACTTC	CASSYRLAGGYEQYF
NA	TRBV4-1	NA	TRBJ2-1	TGCGCCAGCAGCCAATCCGGGACGGGAGTACGCTACAATGAGCAGTTCTTC	CASSQSGTGVRYNEQFF
NA	TRBV7-9	TRBD2	TRBJ2-5	TGTGCCAGCAGCCCGGCTAGCGGGAGTGAGACCCAGTACTTC	CASSPASGSETQYF
NA	TRBV9	TRBD1	TRBJ1-1	TGTGCCAGCAGCGTGGACAGGGTATCTGGGTCTGAAGCTTTCTTT	CASSVDRVSGSEAFF
NA	TRBV9	NA	TRBJ1-2	TGTGCCAGCAGCCCGGGGACTAACTATGGCTACACCTTC	CASSPGTNYGYTF
NA	TRBV10-3	TRBD2	TRBJ2-1	TGTGCCATCAGCATGACGGGAGGGACTAGCTCCTACAATGAGCAGTTCTTC	CAISMTGGTSSYNEQFF
few	TRBV7-9	NA	TRBJ1-2	TGTGCCAGCAGCTTGAAGAATAACTATGGCTACACCTTC	CASSLKNNYGYTF
NA	TRBV7-2	NA	TRBJ2-1	TGTGCCAGCAGCTTCGAGGACTTCTTACATAGATATGAGCAGTTCTTC	CASSFEDFLHRYEQFF
NA	TRBV10-3	NA	TRBJ2-1	TGTGCCTTACTCGTCGGGAATGAGCAGTTCTTC	CALLVGNEQFF
NA	TRBV28	NA	TRBJ1-1	TGTGCCAGTAGCCGGGACTTTATGAACACTGAAGCTTTCTTT	CASSRDFMNTEAFF
NA	TRBV11-2	TRBD2	TRBJ2-1	TGTGCCAGCAGCCTTCCTAGCGGGAACCCCTACTACAATGAGCAGTTCTTC	CASSLPSGNPYYNEQFF
NA	TRBV6-5	NA	TRBJ2-1	TGTGCCAGCAGTTACTCGGGTACCTATAGCAACAATGAGCAGTTCTTC	CASSYSGTYSNNEQFF
NA	TRBV19	TRBD1	TRBJ2-7	TGTGCCAGCTCGGACAGGGTGGTTTACGAGCAGTACTTC	CASSDRVVYEQYF
NA	TRBV27	NA	TRBJ2-1	TGTGCCAGCAGTTGGGCGCCCTCCTACAATGAGCAGTTCTTC	CASSWAPSYNEQFF
NA	TRBV2	NA	TRBJ2-3	TGTGCCAGCAGGGAAGCAACCGCCGAGTGGACAGATACGCAGTATTTT	CASREATAEWTDTQYF
NA	TRBV19	NA	TRBJ1-1	TGTGCCAGTAGCCGGGGGGCTGCTAACACTGAAGCTTTCTTT	CASSRGAANTEAFF
NA	TRBV9	NA	TRBJ2-1	TGTGCCAGCAGCGGATCGGTGAAATGGAATGAGCAGTTCTTC	CASSGSVKWNEQFF
NA	TRBV6-6	NA	TRBJ2-2	TGTGCCAGCAGTCCCTCTTGGACCGGGGAGCTGTTTTTT	CASSPSWTGELFF
once	TRBV27	TRBD2	TRBJ2-7	TGTGCCAGCAGCCAAGTCACAGTGCGGGGGGCCGTCTACGAGCAGTACTTC	CASSQVTVRGAVYEQYF
NA	TRBV5-8	NA	TRBJ2-7	TGTGCCAGCAGCTTAAGGGGGGCAGCTAACTCCTACGAGCAGTACTTC	CASSLRGAANSYEQYF
NA	TRBV5-4	NA	TRBJ2-1	TGTGCCAGCAGCTTGACTGGCACAATCGGTAATGAGCAGTTCTTC	CASSLTGTIGNEQFF
NA	TRBV28	NA	TRBJ2-1	TGTGCCAGCAGGAACGGGACTCTCACCTACAATGAGCAGTTCTTC	CASRNGTLTYNEQFF
NA	TRBV27	NA	TRBJ2-7	TGTGCCAGCAGGAGCTCTAAGGACGAGCAGTACTTC	CASRSSKDEQYF
NA	TRBV5-4	TRBD1	TRBJ2-1	TGTGCCAGCAGCCCTGGGACAGCCTTTGGCAATGAGCAGTTCTTC	CASSPGTAFGNEQFF
once	TRBV15	NA	TRBJ2-1	TGTGCCACCATGGCTTTCTCCTACAATGAGCAGTTCTTC	CATMAFSYNEQFF
NA	TRBV27	NA	TRBJ2-7	TGTGCCAGCAGCACTACAGGGATCGAGCAGTACTTC	CASSTTGIEQYF